This TCR beta chain was obtained from a study of neurological immune-mediated disorders (dated by TCRdb to between 2017 and 2020). Broadly, across the study: Peripheral blood TCR-beta repertoires from patients with HTLV-I-associated myelopathy (HAM/TSP), patients with multiple sclerosis, and healthy controls were compared in the study using UMI-based sequencing. The cohort was made up of approximately 71 subjects, consisting of roughly 15 HAM/TSP patients, about 34 multiple sclerosis patients and 20 healthy controls. The roughly 110 TCR-beta libraries included longitudinal samples, technical triplicates and paired sorted CD4+ and CD8+ T-cell subsets alongside PBMC samples. Technical triplicate libraries were sequenced so that the variability in frequency of each individual clone could be precisely calculated.

The sample's time point label is to be understood as: technical triplicate 3. For unsorted PBMC libraries, 2 million PBMCs were used after storage in RNAlater at -80 degrees C until RNA extraction. Peripheral blood was subjected to Ficoll-Hypaque density gradient centrifugation to isolate PBMCs, which were then cryopreserved in liquid nitrogen. Summary of the overall study and its limitations: TCR clonal expansion was highest in HAM/TSP patients and lowest in MS patients, with MS patients falling below even healthy controls. Expanded clones from different subjects shared no identical CDR3 amino acid sequences, which suggests that TCR-beta repertoires were private in all groups.

To synthesize cDNA, template-switch 5'RACE was performed with a primer carrying a 10-nucleotide random unique molecular identifier so that each TCR transcript was tagged. Every sequencing run covered 15-18 subjects and yielded more than 160 million TCR-beta sequences. Total RNA was extracted with the RNeasy kit. The KAPA Real-time Library Amplification kit was used to amplify TCR-beta VDJ regions with primers targeting the TCR constant region and the 5'RACE anchor. A first PCR added sample indexes and Illumina adaptors, after which a second PCR increased the library yield. After Ampure bead purification, the TCR product of roughly 650 bp was size-selected on a 2% E-gel SizeSelection system. Before pooling, library quality was checked on a Bioanalyzer, concentration was measured with Qubit, and libraries were quantified with the Kapa Library Quantification kit. An Illumina HiSeq 2500 sequenced the libraries paired-end 2 x 150 bp. To increase sequence diversity, about 25-31% phiX was spiked into each library pool. Turning to the authors' computational methods: The UMI-based MiGEC pipeline processed quality-filtered reads and removed over 85% of raw TCR sequences during error correction. VDJ genes were aligned to IMGT germline references, and clonotypes were defined by unique CDR3 amino acid sequence plus V-J genes. Clonal expansion, Shannon diversity, and CDR3 relatedness (CalcPairwiseDistances, ClusterSamples) were evaluated with VDJtools, and phylogenetic trees were built with CLCbio workbench. Expanded clones were defined as having at least 8 unique UMIs, based on coefficient-of-variation modelling across technical triplicates. TCRdb reworked the public reads: Q25 trimming with fastp, MiXCR clone assembly, productive beta chains retained. Each entry is one CDR3 protein sequence, shown with its most common DNA and genes. TCRdb's processing, not the authors' own work, is the source of the V and J calls. The sample table shows about 45,000 distinct CDR3 sequences, and 20% to 25% are seen once. 3.5% to 5% of the sample comes from the top ten.

This clonotype was seen at least ten times. Its specific antigen is unknown. No much larger clone is present one base from it, and per-base qualities are unavailable. At the junction V is shortened by 5 bases and J by 2 bases; bases outside the gene matches: 6. Counted from cysteine to phenylalanine, this CDR3 has 17 amino acids. Of the read, only the CDR3 DNA is kept; its 51 bases are in frame from base 1. The chain joins TRBV12-3 or TRBV12-4 to TRBJ2-3, with TRBD2 identical over 14 junction bases. The receptor was isolated from a man in his sixties with HTLV-1-associated myelopathy (HAM/TSP). Specimen: PBMCs. The nucleotide sequence reads TGTGCCAGCAGTCTGACTAGCGGGAGGGCTCTCACAGATACGCAGTATTTT. Its translation is CASSLTSGRALTDTQYF.